These T cell receptor beta chains were read from a single sample in a study of blood T cell repertoires in COVID-19. The assay was immunoSEQ multiplex PCR, and TCRdb's table has in-frame clones only and misses some. This table has about 20,000 clones, roughly 91% appearing once. The sample comprised peripheral blood. The receptor set was obtained from a human donor in a cohort sampled during active COVID-19. Both conserved end residues are trimmed from each CDR3. Clone size is shown for a subset of rows, as once, few, many or a class of expanded clone.

CDR3 length: 15
J gene: TRBJ2-4
clone size: .
V gene: TRBV7-9
CDR3 protein: ASSSGAWGHSQNIQY

CDR3 length: 15
J gene: TRBJ1-3
clone size: .
V gene: TRBV9
CDR3 protein: ASSITGTGSEGNTIY

CDR3 length: 12
J gene: TRBJ2-1
clone size: few
V gene: TRBV30
CDR3 protein: AWSRLADYNEQF

CDR3 length: 14
J gene: TRBJ2-2
clone size: .
V gene: TRBV19
CDR3 protein: ASSIGTGRNTGELF

CDR3 length: 14
J gene: TRBJ1-4
clone size: .
V gene: TRBV9
CDR3 protein: ASSVGGSLTNEKLF

CDR3 length: 12
J gene: TRBJ2-7
clone size: once
V gene: TRBV28
CDR3 protein: ASSLAWTGGEQY

CDR3 length: 17
J gene: TRBJ2-3
clone size: .
V gene: TRBV4-2
CDR3 protein: ASSPGGLFSERGTDTQY

CDR3 length: 14
J gene: TRBJ2-6
clone size: .
V gene: TRBV19
CDR3 protein: ASSRDSSSGANVLT

CDR3 length: 12
J gene: TRBJ2-7
clone size: .
V gene: TRBV5-1
CDR3 protein: ASSLVGAVYEQY

CDR3 length: 11
J gene: TRBJ2-7
clone size: .
V gene: TRBV7-2
CDR3 protein: ASSLGTGYEQY

CDR3 length: 10
J gene: TRBJ2-1
clone size: .
V gene: TRBV7-6
CDR3 protein: ASSPGGNEQF

CDR3 length: 14
J gene: TRBJ2-3
clone size: .
V gene: TRBV25-1
CDR3 protein: ASSESRGFNTDTQY

CDR3 length: 15
J gene: TRBJ1-6
clone size: .
V gene: TRBV5-5
CDR3 protein: ASSSSGQGLRVSPLH

CDR3 length: 14
J gene: TRBJ2-3
clone size: once
V gene: TRBV6-1
CDR3 protein: ASSVRQGAGADTQY

CDR3 length: 14
J gene: TRBJ2-5
clone size: .
V gene: TRBV7-8
CDR3 protein: ASSLGTGIPQETQY

CDR3 length: 11
J gene: TRBJ1-2
clone size: .
V gene: TRBV6-6
CDR3 protein: ASSRTGSYGYT